The rows below give T cell receptor beta chains drawn from one sample of a study of T cells in Graves' hyperthyroidism and ophthalmopathy. Via MiXCR, TCRdb re-called the multiplex PCR reads, giving one row per CDR3 protein. Counted here are 300,000 to 450,000 distinct CDR3 sequences, 15% occurring once; the ten biggest clones make up approximately 30%. The sample taken for sequencing was blood. Receptor source: a woman between 25 and 40 years old with Graves' hyperthyroidism. CDR3s include the opening cysteine and the closing phenylalanine or tryptophan. The order of the fields is clone size, D gene, V gene, J gene, CDR3 protein, CDR3 DNA. The D gene is left open where the match is weak. The listing skips clone size in some rows; elsewhere it reads once, few, many or a size class.

size: few; D: NA; V: TRBV6-1; J: TRBJ1-6; CDR3: CATSPGPNSPLHF; DNA: TGTGCCACCTCTCCGGGACCTAATTCACCCCTCCACTTT
size: many; D: TRBD2; V: TRBV20-1; J: TRBJ2-1; CDR3: CSAMSGGAGSYNEQFF; DNA: TGCAGTGCTATGTCGGGAGGGGCGGGAAGTTACAATGAGCAGTTCTTC
size: many; D: NA; V: TRBV29-1; J: TRBJ2-3; CDR3: CSVRDGGGDTQYF; DNA: TGCAGCGTGCGGGACGGTGGCGGAGATACGCAGTATTTT
size: many; D: NA; V: TRBV30; J: TRBJ1-4; CDR3: CAWRMDGLNEKLFF; DNA: TGTGCCTGGAGGATGGACGGGTTAAATGAAAAACTGTTTTTT
size: many; D: NA; V: TRBV18; J: TRBJ2-7; CDR3: CASSPQVRADEQYF; DNA: TGTGCCAGCTCACCCCAGGTCAGGGCGGACGAGCAGTACTTC
size: NA; D: NA; V: TRBV5-5; J: TRBJ2-7; CDR3: CASSRRRDPQGEQYF; DNA: TGTGCCAGCAGCAGGCGTCGGGATCCTCAAGGCGAGCAGTACTTC
size: few; D: NA; V: TRBV27; J: TRBJ1-4; CDR3: CASSYNGGEKLFF; DNA: TGTGCCAGCAGTTATAATGGGGGTGAAAAACTGTTTTTT
size: many; D: NA; V: TRBV13; J: TRBJ2-1; CDR3: CASSLPGDPSSYNEQFF; DNA: TGTGCCAGCAGCCTCCCGGGAGACCCTAGCTCCTACAATGAGCAGTTCTTC
size: few; D: NA; V: TRBV20-1; J: TRBJ1-1; CDR3: CSARDPGGRYTEAFF; DNA: TGCAGTGCTAGAGATCCGGGGGGCCGGTACACTGAAGCTTTCTTT
size: NA; D: NA; V: TRBV5-1; J: TRBJ2-7; CDR3: CASSLTWGEVYEQYF; DNA: TGCGCCAGCAGCTTGACGTGGGGAGAAGTCTACGAGCAGTACTTC